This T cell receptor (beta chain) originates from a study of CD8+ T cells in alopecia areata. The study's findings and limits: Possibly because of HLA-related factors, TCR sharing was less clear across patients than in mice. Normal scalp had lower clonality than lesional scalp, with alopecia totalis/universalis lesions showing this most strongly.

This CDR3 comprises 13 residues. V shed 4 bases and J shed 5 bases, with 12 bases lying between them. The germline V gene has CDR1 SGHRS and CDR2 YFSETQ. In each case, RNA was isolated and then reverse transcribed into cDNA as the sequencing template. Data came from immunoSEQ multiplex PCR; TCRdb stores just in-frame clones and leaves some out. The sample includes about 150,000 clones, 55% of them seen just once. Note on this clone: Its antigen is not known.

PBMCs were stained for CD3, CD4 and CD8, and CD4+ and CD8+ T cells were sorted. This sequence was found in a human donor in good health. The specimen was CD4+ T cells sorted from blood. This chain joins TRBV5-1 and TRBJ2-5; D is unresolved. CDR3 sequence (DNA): TGCGCCAGCAGCATTGGCGCTGGGGAGACCCAGTACTTC. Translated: CASSIGAGETQYF.